Only a few counts were recorded for the clone carrying this TCR beta chain. Its antigen is still unknown. The sample belongs to a study of identical twins. General study points: Insertions ran lower in abundant cord blood beta clonotypes, though not in memory repertoires.

TCRdb re-analysed the 5' RACE reads in MiXCR, keeping a single row per CDR3 protein. The sample carries under 900,000 distinct CDR3 sequences, 9% to 15% recorded once. This CDR3 region has 13 residues. In germline, CDR1 is SGHNT, CDR2 YENEEA. The V end lost 0 bases, the J end lost 8 bases, and 10 bases lay between the germline ends. The same data also contributed to another study, on yellow fever vaccine responses in identical twins.

The genes are TRBV11-3 and TRBJ1-2; D is undetermined. Source material: PBMCs. This TCR was sampled from a woman between 18 and 29 years old in good health. DNA of the CDR3: TGTGCCAGCAGCTTAGACAATACGAGAGGCTACACCTTC. It codes for CASSLDNTRGYTF.